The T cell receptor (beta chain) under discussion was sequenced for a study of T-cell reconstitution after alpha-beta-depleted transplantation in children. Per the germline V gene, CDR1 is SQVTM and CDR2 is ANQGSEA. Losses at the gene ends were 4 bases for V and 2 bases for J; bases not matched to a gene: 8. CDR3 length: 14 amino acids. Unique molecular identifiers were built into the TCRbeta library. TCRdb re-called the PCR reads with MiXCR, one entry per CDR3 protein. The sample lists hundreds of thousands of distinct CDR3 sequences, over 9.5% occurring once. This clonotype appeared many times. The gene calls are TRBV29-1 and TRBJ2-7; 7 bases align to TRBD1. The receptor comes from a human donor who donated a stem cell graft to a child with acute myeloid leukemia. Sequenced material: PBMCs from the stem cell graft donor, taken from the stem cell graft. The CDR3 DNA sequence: TGCAGCGTTGTCGACAGGGCCGCCACCTACGAGCAGTACTTC. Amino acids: CSVVDRAATYEQYF.